The clone carrying this T cell receptor (beta chain) has ten or more counts. This sample was taken from a study of T cells after yellow fever vaccination. The CDR3 covers 11 residues. The V gene lost 2 bases and the J gene lost 3 bases, with 1 base spanning the gap. MiXCR, applied by TCRdb to the 5' RACE reads, yields one record per CDR3 protein. Of about 22,000 distinct CDR3 sequences listed, roughly 5% were seen once; the top ten hold around 19%. The sequence came from a man aged 18 to 29 who received the YFV17D yellow fever vaccine. Source: PBMCs, either bulk or a sorted T-cell subset (CD4+, CD8+, memory, or dextramer-sorted; not recorded which), taken 35 to 50 days after the first yellow fever vaccination. This rearrangement joins TRBV12-3 or TRBV12-4 to TRBJ1-2; D gene uncertain. CDR3 loop: CASSLHYGYTF. CDR3 in DNA: TGTGCCAGCAGTTTACACTATGGCTACACCTTC.